The 7 T cell receptor beta chains in this list originate from one sample, sequenced in a study of tumor-infiltrating lymphocytes in localized non-small cell lung cancer. Sequenced by immunoSEQ multiplex PCR; TCRdb stores in-frame clones only, minus some. The sample yields under 7,500 clones, approximately 61% seen once. Material: lung tumor tissue. These receptors were obtained from a human donor with non-small cell lung cancer.

J is TRBJ1-1 and V is TRBV11-2; a weak D match, TRBD1 (5 bases). With 7 bases removed from V and 4 bases from J, the gap between germline ends came to 16 bases. Germline loops: CDR1 SGHAT, CDR2 FQNNGV. This CDR3 region has 14 residues. CDR3 loop: CASIGGIGGTEAFF. For the CDR3, the DNA is TGTGCCAGCATCGGGGGGATCGGGGGCACTGAAGCTTTCTTT.

J is TRBJ2-7 and V is TRBV18; D may be TRBD1 or TRBD2 (5 bases each). Per germline, CDR1 KGHSH and CDR2 LQKENI. Trimming took 8 bases from V and 3 from J, leaving 17 bases between them. The CDR3 has 14 amino acids. In DNA form, the CDR3 reads TGTGCCAGCCAGAACGCATGGGGGAACTACGAGCAGTACTTC. Translating gives CASQNAWGNYEQYF.

In this sample, this clone turned up a few times. The chain links TRBV20-1 to TRBJ2-3; D is undetermined. Deletions cut 7 bases from V and 0 bases from J, with 5 bases between. Germline loops: CDR1 DFQATT, CDR2 SNEGSKA (reference sequence). The CDR3 is 11 residues long. The CDR3 spells CSGLSTDTQYF. The CDR3 bases are TGCAGTGGTCTGAGCACAGATACGCAGTATTTT.

The J gene is TRBJ1-5, the V gene TRBV5-1; 7 nucleotides line up with TRBD1. Losses at the gene ends were 0 bases for V and 4 bases for J; bases not matched to a gene: 4. This CDR3 contains 15 residues. Germline values: CDR1 SGHRS, CDR2 YFSETQ. As DNA, the CDR3 is TGCGCCAGCAGCTTGGCCGGGACAGAGAATCAGCCCCAGCATTTT. It specifies CASSLAGTENQPQHF.

The genes are TRBV6-1 and TRBJ1-1; D may be TRBD1 (6 bases). The CDR3 extends over 15 amino acids. The germline V gene has CDR1 MNHNS and CDR2 SASEGT. V lost 2 bases and J 1 base, leaving 11 bases between the germline ends. CDR3 residues: CASSEPGGKNTEAFF. The DNA for the CDR3 is TGTGCCAGCAGTGAACCGGGGGGCAAGAACACTGAAGCTTTCTTT.

The chain is built from TRBV19 and TRBJ1-1; D gene ambiguous. In germline, CDR1 is LNHDA, CDR2 SQIVND (reference sequence). CDR3 size: 13 residues. V was shortened by 5 bases and J by 0 bases, with 7 bases between the two germline ends. The CDR3 region is CASSPLLNTEAFF. Here the CDR3 DNA reads TGTGCCAGTAGTCCCTTGCTGAACACTGAAGCTTTCTTT.

This chain connects TRBV6-5 to TRBJ2-3; D may be TRBD2 (6 bases). This CDR3 contains 15 residues. Per the germline V gene, CDR1 is MNHEY and CDR2 is SVGAGI. Between the trimmed V and J ends, which lost 8 bases and 4 bases, there was a span of 19 bases. CDR3 region: CASRGDLIGADTQYF. For the CDR3, the DNA is TGTGCCAGCCGCGGGGACCTAATTGGGGCAGATACGCAGTATTTT.